A selection of T cell receptor beta chains follows, all from one sample in a study of shared clonotypes between healthy human individuals. The method was immunoSEQ multiplex PCR; TCRdb's version includes in-frame clones alone and lacks a portion of them. The sample records about 1.5 million clones, 95% to 99% being singletons. Material: naive CD4+ T cells sorted from blood. Every receptor here comes from a man aged 30 to 45 in good health. CDR3s include the opening cysteine and the closing phenylalanine or tryptophan. The order of the fields is V gene, CDR3 length, CDR3 protein.

TRBV5-1,16,CASSTGLADSQETQYF
TRBV5-4,15,CASSSGGGRDYEQYF
TRBV5-1,15,CASSLEQGLVYGYTF
TRBV28,13,CASIGTGKYEQYF
TRBV16,14,CASSQLAGRDTQYF
TRBV9,15,CASSVGGQHSYEQYF
TRBV10-1,13,CASSEQGIGEQYF
TRBV7-9,14,CASTKDSLYNEQFF
TRBV11-2,15,CASRLLAARSYEQYF
TRBV5-6,16,CASIVTGGRLGNEQFF
TRBV6-6,14,CASKVRTGYDEQYF
TRBV7-9,15,CASSLEGHSTDTQYF
TRBV21-1,18,CASSKTREVGPSSYEQYF
TRBV18,16,CASSPPNGKYQETQYF
TRBV5-1,11,CASSLANEQFF
TRBV5-8,15,CASNNGTDFTGELFF
TRBV2,13,CASEGTGVQPQHF
TRBV20-1,11,CSSGRYNEQFF
TRBV15,14,CATSRTAFTGELFF
TRBV6-1,12,CAGGLALYEQYF
TRBV28,18,CASSFLVGVLDHSYEQYF
TRBV29-1,15,CSVDRGFPGANVLTF
TRBV4-3,16,CASSPEQGYPTDTQYF
TRBV13,14,CASSRSGRAGEQYF
TRBV29-1,12,CSVVGAAWEQFF
TRBV7-8,15,CASSLWGTGANVLTF
TRBV5-1,13,CASSLETHNEQFF
TRBV13,15,CASSLGLEISDTQYF
TRBV5-4,15,CASSRDGGNTGELFF
TRBV19,13,CASSTAGFTEAFF
TRBV11-2,16,CASSLVPTSGNYEQYF
TRBV9,15,CASSPQGPPYYEQYF
TRBV5-8,16,CASSFSRGRGPDTQYF
TRBV29-1,11,CSVEVGNIQYF
TRBV30,14,CAGFEGASGGELFF
TRBV6-5,13,CASSFDNWYEQYF
TRBV5-1,17,CASSLDGRAGRTDTQYF
TRBV18,16,CASSPPGQGPTYEQYF
TRBV5-4,15,CASSQAQGAKNIQYF
TRBV30,16,CAWTTSGRIYTGELFF
TRBV28,15,CASSLLWGGNTEAFF
TRBV25-1,14,CASGGLAGVREQFF
TRBV18,13,CASSPKSNTEAFF
TRBV28,16,CASSLVGLGTYNEQFF
TRBV5-1,15,CASSVRPANTGELFF
TRBV29-1,12,CSVGGGTGELFF